This T cell receptor beta chain was sequenced in a study of radiotherapy plus CTLA-4 blockade in lung cancer (dated by TCRdb to 2017 to 2018). A note on the overall study: Among enrolled patients, around 20% had an objective response and 31% reached disease control.

Remarks on this clone: Its antigen remains unidentified. No base qualities exist here, and no much larger clone lies one base off it.

The study tested focal radiation therapy combined with CTLA-4 blockade (ipilimumab) in patients with chemo-refractory metastatic non-small-cell lung cancer. Library preparation employed the immunoSEQ multiplex PCR assay. Entries here come from immuneACCESS through TCRdb and include only in-frame sequences with V and J called. Some clones fail to appear in such tables; in the studies checked, an unresolved V gene covers under half of the shortfall, and the cause of the remainder is unknown. Counted in this sample were approximately 83,000 clones; more than 60% of them appeared once. 4% of the sample belongs to the ten largest clones. The CDR3 spans 15 residues, from the cysteine through the phenylalanine. The retained sequence is limited to the CDR3, 45 bases, with the frame set at the first base. For CDR1 and CDR2, the germline V gene lists SGHTA and FQGTGA. V and J lose 2 bases and 4 bases, and a span of 12 bases separates them.

The paper as a whole reports these results and caveats: After treatment with radiotherapy and ipilimumab, TCR clones that came from tumors expanded in the peripheral blood. The strongest predictors of response, as reported, were early dynamic changes in blood T cell clones along with a rise in serum interferon-beta after radiation.

The sequence derives from a human donor with non-small cell lung cancer who had a partial response to radiotherapy plus ipilimumab. Some clones in this sample may be carry-over from other donors' samples. The input for sequencing was peripheral blood, taken from a patient treated with radiotherapy plus ipilimumab. Recombination connected TRBV7-3 to TRBJ2-1, and perhaps TRBD2 as D gene, on 6 matching bases. The CDR3 in this case is CASSLGGALYNEQFF. The DNA reads TGTGCCAGCAGCTTAGGAGGGGCACTATACAATGAGCAGTTCTTC.